A single T cell receptor beta chain is shown here with its context. This sample was included in a study of breast tumors, draining lymph nodes, adjacent tissues. TCRdb independently ran MiXCR on the multiplex PCR reads; one entry per CDR3 protein. The repertoire holds fewer than 80,000 distinct CDR3 sequences, with around two fifths as singletons. Trimming shortened V by 2 bases and J by 6 bases, and 12 bases separated the two germline ends. The CDR3 is 14 residues long. The chain has TRBV12-3 or TRBV12-4 and TRBJ2-3; weak D call: TRBD2 (5 bases). Sequenced: breast tumor tissue. The source is a female donor with breast cancer. Some clones in this sample may be carry-over from other donors' samples. The CDR3 is CASSLRGKFDTQYF. The CDR3 DNA follows: TGTGCCAGCAGTTTACGAGGGAAGTTCGATACGCAGTATTTT.